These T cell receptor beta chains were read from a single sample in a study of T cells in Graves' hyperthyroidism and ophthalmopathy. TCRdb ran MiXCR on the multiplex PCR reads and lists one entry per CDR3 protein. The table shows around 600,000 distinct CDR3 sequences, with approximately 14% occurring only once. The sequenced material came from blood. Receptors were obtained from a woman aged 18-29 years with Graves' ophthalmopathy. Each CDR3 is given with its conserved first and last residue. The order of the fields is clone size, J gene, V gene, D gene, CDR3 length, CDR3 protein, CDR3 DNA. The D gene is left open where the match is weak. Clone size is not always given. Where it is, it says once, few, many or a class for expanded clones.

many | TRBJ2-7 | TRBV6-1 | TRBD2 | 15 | CASSDSGTNSYEQYF | TGTGCCAGCAGTGACTCCGGGACTAACTCCTACGAGCAGTACTTC
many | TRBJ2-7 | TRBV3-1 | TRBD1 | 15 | CASSHGQGTAYEQYF | TGTGCCAGCAGCCACGGACAGGGGACAGCCTACGAGCAGTACTTC
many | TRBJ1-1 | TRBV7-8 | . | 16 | CASSPNPTYRVTEAFF | TGTGCCAGCAGCCCTAATCCAACTTACAGGGTCACTGAAGCTTTCTTT
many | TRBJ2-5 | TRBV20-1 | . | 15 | CSARGASDTQETQYF | TGCAGTGCTAGAGGGGCTAGCGACACACAAGAGACCCAGTACTTC
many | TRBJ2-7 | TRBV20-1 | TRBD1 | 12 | CSAWTGGYEQYF | TGCAGTGCTTGGACAGGGGGGTACGAGCAGTACTTC
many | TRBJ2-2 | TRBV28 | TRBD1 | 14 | CASRTGGGTGELFF | TGTGCCAGCCGAACAGGGGGCGGGACCGGGGAGCTGTTTTTT
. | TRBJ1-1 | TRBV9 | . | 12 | CASSVGYTEAFF | TGTGCCAGCAGCGTAGGCTACACTGAAGCTTTCTTT
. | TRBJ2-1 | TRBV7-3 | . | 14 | CASRPTPTSNEQFF | TGTGCCAGCAGGCCAACTCCGACGAGTAATGAGCAGTTCTTC
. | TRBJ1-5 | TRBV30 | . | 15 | CAWNTGTPISQPQHF | TGTGCCTGGAACACCGGGACACCGATTAGTCAGCCCCAGCATTTT
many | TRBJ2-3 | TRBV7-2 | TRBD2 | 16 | CASSNRVAGGTDTQYF | TGTGCCAGCAGCAACCGGGTAGCGGGAGGCACAGATACGCAGTATTTT
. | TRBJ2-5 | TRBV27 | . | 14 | CASSDLGARETQYF | TGTGCCAGCAGTGATCTGGGGGCGAGAGAGACCCAGTACTTC
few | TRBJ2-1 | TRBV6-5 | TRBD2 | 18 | CASSYSGLAGGSYNEQFF | TGTGCCAGCAGTTACTCGGGACTAGCGGGGGGCTCCTACAATGAGCAGTTCTTC
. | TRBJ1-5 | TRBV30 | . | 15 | CAWSGGHADGGPQHF | TGTGCCTGGAGTGGAGGACACGCGGATGGGGGGCCCCAGCATTTT
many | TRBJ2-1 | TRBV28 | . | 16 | CASSLAGSLFYNEQFF | TGTGCCAGCAGTTTAGCCGGGTCCCTTTTCTACAATGAGCAGTTCTTC
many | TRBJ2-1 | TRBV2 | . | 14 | CASSDTEPYNEQFF | TGTGCCAGCAGTGATACGGAACCGTACAATGAGCAGTTCTTC
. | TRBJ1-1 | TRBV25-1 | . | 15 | CASSATGLGRPEAFF | TGTGCCAGCAGTGCAACAGGGCTAGGCCGCCCGGAAGCTTTCTTT
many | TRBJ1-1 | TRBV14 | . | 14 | CASRKNTGRSEAFF | TGTGCCAGCAGAAAAAACACAGGACGATCTGAAGCTTTCTTT
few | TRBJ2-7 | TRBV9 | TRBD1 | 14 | CASSPEGTGDEQYF | TGTGCCAGCAGCCCAGAAGGGACAGGGGACGAGCAGTACTTC
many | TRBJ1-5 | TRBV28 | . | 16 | CASTTKGFQSNQPQHF | TGTGCCAGCACCACAAAAGGGTTCCAAAGCAATCAGCCCCAGCATTTT
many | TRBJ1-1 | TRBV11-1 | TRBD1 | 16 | CASSPGQARGSTEAFF | TGTGCCAGCAGCCCGGGACAGGCGCGGGGCTCCACTGAAGCTTTCTTT
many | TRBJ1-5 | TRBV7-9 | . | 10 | CATVDQPQHF | TGTGCCACGGTGGATCAGCCCCAGCATTTT
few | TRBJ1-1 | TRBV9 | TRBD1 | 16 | CASSVEPGTGVAEAFF | TGTGCCAGCAGCGTAGAACCCGGGACAGGAGTCGCTGAAGCTTTCTTT
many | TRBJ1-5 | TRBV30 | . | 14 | CAWSPIGSNQPQHF | TGTGCCTGGAGCCCGATAGGGAGCAATCAGCCCCAGCATTTT
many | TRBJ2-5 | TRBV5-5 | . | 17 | CASSFSLATPAGETQYF | TGTGCCAGCAGCTTCTCACTAGCCACCCCAGCTGGAGAGACCCAGTACTTC
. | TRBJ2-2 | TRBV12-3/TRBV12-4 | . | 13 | CASSRGATGELFF | TGTGCCAGCAGCCGTGGCGCGACCGGGGAGCTGTTTTTT
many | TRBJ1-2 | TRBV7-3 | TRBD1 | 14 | CASSLTGRGHGYTF | TGTGCCAGCAGCTTAACAGGCAGGGGGCATGGCTACACCTTC
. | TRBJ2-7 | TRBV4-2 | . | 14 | CASSHMGLNNEQYF | TGTGCCAGCAGCCACATGGGCCTAAATAACGAGCAGTACTTC
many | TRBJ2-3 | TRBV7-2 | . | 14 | CASSSSRDTDTQYF | TGTGCCAGCAGCTCGAGTCGCGACACAGATACGCAGTATTTT
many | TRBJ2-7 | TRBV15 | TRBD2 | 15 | CATSRVSGRSYEQYF | TGTGCCACCAGCAGAGTTAGCGGGAGGTCCTACGAGCAGTACTTC
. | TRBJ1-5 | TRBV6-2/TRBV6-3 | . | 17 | CASTPGFGPDSNQPQHF | TGTGCCAGCACCCCCGGGTTCGGGCCTGATAGCAATCAGCCCCAGCATTTT
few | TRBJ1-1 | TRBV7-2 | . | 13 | CASSLLNQLEAFF | TGTGCCAGCAGCTTATTGAACCAACTTGAAGCTTTCTTT
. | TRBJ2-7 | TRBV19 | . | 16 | CASSTSAGGRPYEQYF | TGTGCCAGTAGTACCTCCGCGGGCGGCAGGCCCTACGAGCAGTACTTC
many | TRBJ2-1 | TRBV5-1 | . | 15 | CASSSGVVSYNEQFF | TGCGCCAGCAGCTCAGGTGTCGTCTCCTACAATGAGCAGTTCTTC
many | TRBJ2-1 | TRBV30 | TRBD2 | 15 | CAWREREMINNEQFF | TGTGCCTGGAGAGAGCGGGAGATGATAAACAATGAGCAGTTCTTC
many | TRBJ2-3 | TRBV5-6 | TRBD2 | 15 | CASSLTSGSTDTQYF | TGTGCCAGCAGCTTGACTAGCGGGAGTACAGATACGCAGTATTTT
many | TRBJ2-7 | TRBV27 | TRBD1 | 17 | CATLGPPGQGSSYEQYF | TGTGCCACCTTAGGACCCCCGGGACAGGGGAGCTCCTACGAGCAGTACTTC
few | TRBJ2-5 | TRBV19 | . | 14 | CASGRLGTGETQYF | TGTGCCAGTGGCCGCCTGGGAACCGGAGAGACCCAGTACTTC
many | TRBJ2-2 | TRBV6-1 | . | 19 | CASSERWNLGTPNTGELFF | TGTGCCAGCAGTGAGCGGTGGAACCTCGGGACACCGAACACCGGGGAGCTGTTTTTT
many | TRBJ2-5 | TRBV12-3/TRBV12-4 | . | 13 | CASSLPSGETQYF | TGTGCCAGCAGTTTACCCTCGGGGGAGACCCAGTACTTC
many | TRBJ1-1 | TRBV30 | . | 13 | CAWSEQGGAEAFF | TGTGCCTGGAGTGAGCAGGGTGGGGCTGAAGCTTTCTTT
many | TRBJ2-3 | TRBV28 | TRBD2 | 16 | CASRGLAGFGSDTQYF | TGTGCCAGCAGGGGACTAGCGGGATTTGGATCGGATACGCAGTATTTT
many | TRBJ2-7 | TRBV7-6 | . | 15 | CASSSGPGRLYEQYF | TGTGCCAGCAGCTCAGGACCGGGACGTCTCTACGAGCAGTACTTC
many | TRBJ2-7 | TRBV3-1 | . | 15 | CASSQQQVSSYEQYF | TGTGCCAGCAGCCAGCAACAGGTGAGCTCCTACGAGCAGTACTTC
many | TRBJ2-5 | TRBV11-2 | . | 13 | CASSLWDGLTQYF | TGTGCCAGCAGCTTATGGGATGGGTTGACCCAGTACTTC
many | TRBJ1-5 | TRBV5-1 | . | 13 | CASSSGENQPQHF | TGCGCCAGCAGCTCAGGGGAGAATCAGCCCCAGCATTTT